This record looks at one TCR beta chain sequence and its context. Germline CDR1 reads MNHEY; CDR2 reads SVGAGI. CDR3 length equals 15 residues. V was clipped by 6 bases and J by 2 bases; unmatched bases: 9. The data belong to a study of cytomegalovirus exposure and HLA in healthy donors. The table came from immunoSEQ multiplex PCR; TCRdb's copy has only in-frame clones and leaves some out. The sample shows a few hundred thousand clones, approximately 87% of them seen only once. The V and J genes are TRBV6-5 and TRBJ2-5; 7 nucleotides agree with TRBD2. The origin of this receptor is a woman younger than 30 in good health and CMV-seronegative. The sequencing sample was made of PBMCs. CDR3 bases: TGTGCCAGCAGCCCGGGGGGAGGGGTTCAAGAGACCCAGTACTTC. Its translation is CASSPGGGVQETQYF.